This T cell receptor (beta chain) derives from a study of T cell changes during pregnancy in multiple sclerosis. V gave up 0 bases and J gave up 1 base, with 12 bases separating them. This CDR3 has 16 amino acids. CDR1 is SGHRS, CDR2 YFSETQ, per germline. Sequencing used immunoSEQ multiplex PCR; TCRdb keeps in-frame clones, though not all of them. Among some 70,000 clones, roughly 92% were seen once, and the ten largest hold approximately 3%. Specimen: CD8+ T cells from peripheral blood mononuclear cells, collected in the third trimester of pregnancy. This sequence was found in a female donor in good health, enrolled as a control in a pregnancy study. The chain joins TRBV5-1 to TRBJ2-3; D might be TRBD1 (6 bases). CDR3 nucleotide sequence: TGCGCCAGCAGCTTGGGTGGGGGCTTTGGCACAGATACGCAGTATTTT. This sequence encodes CASSLGGGFGTDTQYF.